This paragraph reports one TCR beta chain. Its antigen is currently not known. Base qualities are missing; no much larger clone stands one base away. The cohort was made up of roughly 670 healthy bone marrow donors. All cohort members were sampled while nominally healthy, although unrecorded immune exposures were likely present. The donor was CMV seropositive and was included in the group of about 290 seropositive cohort members. Each donor provided a peripheral blood sample, and peripheral blood mononuclear cells were used for TCR beta sequencing. Genomic DNA was extracted from the blood cell samples with the Qiagen DNeasy Blood Extraction Kit. The method behind the library was the immunoSEQ multiplex PCR assay. For the multiplex PCR, a mixture combining 60 forward primers for TCR Vbeta segments and 13 reverse primers for TCR Jbeta segments was used. Amplification of the CDR3 region of rearranged TCR beta genes was performed with a multiplex PCR assay on genomic DNA. The amplified TCR beta libraries were sequenced on the Illumina HiSeq System as 87-base-pair reads. For the original study's pipeline: Across the 600 to 700 repertoires, a later analysis counted 75 million to 90 million unique TCR beta chains, 9.5 million to 13 million of which were shared by at least two donors. A nearest-neighbor algorithm error-corrected the raw reads and collapsed the reads into unique sequences, merging closely related sequences to remove PCR and sequencing errors. CDR3 sequences were aligned to IMGT reference sequences to assign V, D and J gene segments. For a sequence to be retained, a match of at least six nucleotides to both a V gene segment and a J gene segment was required. Rearrangements were called productive when the CDR3 lacked stop codons and stayed in frame with V and J; all others were non-productive. CDR3 was defined according to IMGT convention as the region running from the second conserved V-encoded cysteine to the conserved J-encoded phenylalanine. The earlier analysis of about 500 of the donors excluded sequences that lacked an unambiguous match to a single V gene segment. An earlier analysis of a few hundred of the donors called V segments functional above 56.7% productive rearrangements and segregating when the between-donor standard deviation exceeded 5%. To diagnose cytomegalovirus status from the catalog of TCR beta chain sequences, a statistical classification framework was built. In a later analysis, TCR nucleotide sequences were compared against IMGT/GENE-DB human TR gene sequences so that V and J genes could be assigned. Using the TCRdist pipeline, a later analysis assigned CDR3 sequences along with most-parsimonious VDJ recombination scenarios. A later analysis defined each TCR beta chain by its CDR3 amino acid sequence plus V-gene family, and excluded reads lacking a unique V-gene family. In a later analysis, approximately 590 highly shared, low-generation-probability nucleotide sequences were removed to address suspected cross-contamination and a sequencing artifact. In a later analysis, a clonal expansion index was calculated for each public chain from normalized within-repertoire ranks of inferred template counts. A later analysis computed generation probabilities with a VDJ recombination model fitted to out-of-frame rearrangements, and checked the results against IGoR. Hypergeometric tests were used in a later analysis to score TCR-TCR, TCR-HLA and TCR-CMV co-occurrence, with a repertoire-size bias correction applied to the TCR pairs. To estimate false discovery rates, a later analysis permuted the HLA or CMV assignments 20 times. A later analysis grouped co-occurring TCRs with DBSCAN, adding TCRdist sequence similarity when clustering within HLA-allele-positive subsets. Co-occurrence clustering excluded repertoires with fewer than 30,000 or more than 120,000 public chains, plus five with anomalous nucleotide sharing. Sourced from immuneACCESS, this table was stored by TCRdb with only in-frame sequences that have V and J called. A share of the clones is absent; for the studies checked, an unresolved V gene accounts for under half, and the remainder has no known explanation. Clonal size and the V and J genes are those of that table, whereas D and trimming came from the DNA. The sample records more than 100,000 clones, around 78% of which are singletons. About 3.5% of the sample lies in the top ten.

The CDR3 runs 13 residues from the cysteine to the phenylalanine. The CDR3 DNA has 39 bases and is translated from base 1. V has 0 bases trimmed and J has 6 bases trimmed; junction bases matching no gene number 2. Looking up the germline V gene yields CDR1 SGDLS and CDR2 YYNGEE. The sample is drawn from a study of cytomegalovirus exposure and HLA in healthy donors (dated by TCRdb to the late 2010s). For the wider study: An earlier analysis of about 560 of the donors reported about 300 Gb of sequence data and 117 million unique TCR beta sequences obtained from some 200 million T cells. A separate validation cohort of roughly 130 different subjects was used in addition to the roughly 670-subject first cohort. The T cell repertoires of around 730 subjects were profiled by immunosequencing and related to cytomegalovirus serostatus. To predict cytomegalovirus infection status, the study combined high-throughput TCR immunosequencing, statistical association of individual TCRs with disease status, and machine learning. Approximately 300 gigabases of sequencing data and around 85 million unique TCR sequences made up an early release that covered roughly 670 HLA-typed donors. Across some 400 genotyped donors of the cohort, an average of roughly 200,000 unique TCR beta nucleotide sequences per donor were sequenced, and around 19% of those sequences were non-productive. Rather than using new phenotypic data, the later analysis identified candidate immune exposures from TCR beta sequences and from how often those sequences occurred across donors. A handful of DR-DQ haplotypes were handled as single units for association and clustering because linkage in the cohort was strong. The aim of the study was to test whether cataloging public T cell receptors could identify signatures of past pathogen exposure. The number of typed donors differed by locus: 629-630 for A, B, C, DRB1 and DQB1; some 540 for DQA1; 606 for DPA1; and some 430 for DPB1. Alongside the repertoire data, information on donor age, sex, ethnicity and CMV serostatus was compiled. Of the 350 to 450 genotyped donors, approximately 82% fell in the genetic ancestry cluster associated with self-reported Caucasian donors. HLA typing covered class I and class II loci at four-digit resolution. An earlier analysis of roughly 600 of the donors used high-throughput TCR beta sequencing to judge whether each TCR beta V gene segment behaved as functional or pseudogenic. A later analysis re-examined previously published TCR beta repertoires from roughly 650 donors and added high-resolution HLA genotyping to investigate patterns of TCR occurrence. Every repertoire in the discovery cohort had been generated on one and the same sequencing platform. A later genetic analysis used genome-wide SNP genotypes for about 55% of the 666 donors, treating that subset as a discovery cohort.

What the work shows at the level of the full study, not this receptor alone: The presence/absence analyses assumed that sequencing depth was roughly uniform across donors, and that assumption may not be true. An association between a missense DCLRE1C variant and V-gene and J-gene trimming of TCR beta chains was found in a later genetic analysis and replicated in an independent cohort. A few of the identified cytomegalovirus-associated TCR beta chains were confirmed in vitro to be specific for cytomegalovirus antigens. According to a later analysis, parvovirus B19, influenza, CMV and Epstein-Barr virus appeared linked to several top co-occurrence clusters. Correlated functional status among segregating V segments might be attributable to linkage disequilibrium, but an unknown experimental factor could not be ruled out. HLA typing was unavailable for some donors at each locus, so association tests used only the typed subset. Only TCR beta chains were sequenced in this cohort, and the absence of alpha or paired-chain data limited detectable features. According to a later analysis, TCR association rates differed among HLA loci, with DRB1 alleles showing the most associated TCRs and HLA-C alleles showing the fewest. CMV serostatus was the only immune exposure information available for the cohort. According to a later analysis, most CMV-associated TCR beta chains appeared to be HLA-restricted, and the HLA associations seemed to be driven largely by CMV exposure. Specific HLA alleles were associated with 15,000 to 20,000 TCR beta sequences at a false discovery rate of 0.05 in a later analysis. A further reported finding was that TCR beta sequences accurately predicted the HLA-A and HLA-B alleles for most subjects in the first cohort. While some public TCRs were present in many individuals, most TCR sequences turned up only very rarely across donors. Compared with the approximately 670-donor mean, donors in an Asian-associated ancestry cluster had fewer N-insertions in productive TCRs, according to a later genetic analysis. Seventeen rarely observed V segments, including chromosome 9 orphons, were excluded from the earlier analysis of several hundred of the donors because counts were too low. A cluster of highly shared sequence variants was judged likely to be a technical artifact of the sequencing pipeline. The study gave a list of 150 to 200 TCR beta chains associated with cytomegalovirus. Cytomegalovirus status was reported to be diagnosed by the classifier with high specificity and sensitivity in both the original and validation cohorts. A later analysis found that HLA-associated TCR beta chains were more clonally expanded and had lower generation probabilities than equally common non-associated chains. Because the 87-base-pair reads could not distinguish some IMGT-functional V segments, including TRBV6-2 and TRBV6-3, those segments were excluded. When HLA alleles, especially DR and DQ, strongly co-occurred, attributing TCR associations to individual alleles was difficult. Broadly in line with IMGT annotations, most TCR beta V segments showed up in productive rearrangements about 90% or about 30% of the time in an earlier analysis of 587 of the donors. According to the authors, the approach could potentially be generalized to other disease states and immunological phenotypes.

The chain was built from TRBV9 and TRBJ1-1, with 7 junctional bases fitting TRBD1. Input material: PBMCs. This sequence was found in a woman aged 30 to 39 in good health and CMV-seropositive. The DNA reads as follows: TGTGCCAGCAGCGTAGCTAGGGGGCCTGAAGCTTTCTTT. It translates to CASSVARGPEAFF.